This is a list of T cell receptor beta chains from one sample in a study of beta chain features in type 1 diabetes. Data came from immunoSEQ multiplex PCR; TCRdb stores just in-frame clones and leaves some out. The data contain roughly 400,000 clones, roughly 14% of them singletons. Source material: naive CD4+ T cells from blood. These receptors were collected from a man aged 25-45 years in good health. CDR3s include the opening cysteine and the closing phenylalanine or tryptophan. A D gene is named only where the DNA matches it firmly. Clone size is stated in some rows and not others, as once, few, many or a class when expanded.

CDR3,DNA,J,V,size,D
CASSLARSIYNEQFF,TGTGCCAGCAGCTTAGCGCGCTCCATCTACAATGAGCAGTTCTTC,TRBJ2-1,TRBV7-2,few,.
CASSVLGGSYTF,TGTGCCAGCAGCGTTTTAGGGGGAAGCTACACCTTC,TRBJ1-2,TRBV9,few,.
CASSFLRQETQYF,TGTGCCAGCAGCTTTCTACGGCAAGAGACCCAGTACTTC,TRBJ2-5,TRBV7-9,.,.
CASSSGLVAEQFF,TGTGCCAGCAGCTCGGGACTAGTCGCTGAGCAGTTCTTC,TRBJ2-1,TRBV11-2,.,TRBD2
CAWSFSATYNEQFF,TGTGCCTGGAGTTTTTCGGCTACCTACAATGAGCAGTTCTTC,TRBJ2-1,TRBV30,few,.
CASSLQARGEQFF,TGTGCCAGCAGCTTGCAGGCGCGGGGTGAGCAGTTCTTC,TRBJ2-1,TRBV5-6,.,.
CASSQASGDSGGAKQFF,TGCGCCAGCAGCCAAGCCTCGGGTGATAGCGGGGGGGCTAAGCAGTTCTTC,TRBJ2-1,TRBV4-3,few,TRBD2
CAWSPHPGLAGTDTQYF,TGTGCCTGGAGTCCCCACCCCGGACTAGCGGGCACAGATACGCAGTATTTT,TRBJ2-3,TRBV30,few,TRBD2
CASNTGALNTEAFF,TGTGCCAGCAATACAGGGGCTTTGAACACTGAAGCTTTCTTT,TRBJ1-1,TRBV6-6,.,TRBD1
CSVEGVGYYGYTF,TGCAGCGTTGAAGGCGTCGGCTACTATGGCTACACCTTC,TRBJ1-2,TRBV29-1,few,.
CASSLVGDTQYF,TGCGCCAGCAGCTTGGTCGGAGATACGCAGTATTTT,TRBJ2-3,TRBV5-1,.,.
CATSSRQRWDEKLFF,TGTGCCACCAGCAGTAGACAGCGATGGGATGAAAAACTGTTTTTT,TRBJ1-4,TRBV15,few,.
CASSYDIKRETQYF,TGTGCCAGCAGCTACGATATTAAGCGCGAGACCCAGTACTTC,TRBJ2-5,TRBV7-9,.,.
CASSLHRQSEAFF,TGTGCCAGCAGCCTACATAGACAGAGTGAAGCTTTCTTT,TRBJ1-1,TRBV2,.,.
CASSTDRVKSGANVLTF,TGTGCCAGCAGCACCGACAGGGTAAAGTCTGGGGCCAACGTCCTGACTTTC,TRBJ2-6,TRBV25-1,few,TRBD1
CSAEMQGEQFF,TGCAGTGCCGAGATGCAAGGTGAGCAGTTCTTC,TRBJ2-1,TRBV20-1,.,.
CASSRLENTEAFF,TGTGCCAGCAGCCGTCTGGAGAACACTGAAGCTTTCTTT,TRBJ1-1,TRBV5-4,.,.